Shown below are 29 T cell receptor beta chains from a single sample sequenced in a study of CD8+CD57+ T cells in acquired aplastic anemia. Both TCR beta VDJ combination and CDR3 sequence profiling were carried out. Genomic DNA was the template for this profiling. MiXCR was run by TCRdb on the reads, yielding one entry per CDR3 protein. In the table there are around 230,000 distinct CDR3 sequences, around 60% of which are singletons. The sample taken for sequencing was sorted CD4+, CD8+, or CD8+CD57+ T cells (not recorded which) from PBMCs. Receptors were obtained from a human donor in good health.

The rearrangement uses TRBV15 and TRBJ2-5, with D perhaps assigned TRBD1 or TRBD2 (5 bases each). The CDR3 sequence is 14 residues long. The V end was cut by 4 bases, the J end by 4 bases, with 13 bases between. The germline gives CDR1 LNHNV, CDR2 YYDKDF (reference sequence). CDR3 nucleotide sequence: TGTGCCACCAGCAAACCGGGGCGTCGAGAGACCCAGTACTTC. Its protein is CATSKPGRRETQYF.

This clonotype has ten or more counts. The chain has TRBV19 and TRBJ2-7, with a possible D match to TRBD2 (6 bases). CDR3 length: 15 residues. CDR1 and CDR2 (germline): LNHDA, SQIVND (reference sequence). Trimming shortened V by 6 bases and J by 2 bases, and 17 bases separated the two germline ends. The CDR3 DNA reads as TGTGCCAGTAGACCTGCTCAGGGAGGACCCTACGAGCAGTACTTC. This gives the protein CASRPAQGGPYEQYF.

CDR3 amino acids: CSARETGRGAQYF. CDR3 sequence (DNA): TGCAGTGCTAGAGAGACAGGGAGAGGGGCCCAGTACTTC. The genes are TRBV20-1 and TRBJ2-5; 7 bases are shared with TRBD1. Germline lookup yields CDR1 DFQATT and CDR2 SNEGSKA (reference sequence). The V and J ends lost 0 bases and 9 bases, in that order; junction bases with no gene match: 7. The CDR3 consists of 13 residues.

This clonotype was counted ten times or more. V is TRBV4-2 and J is TRBJ1-6; D is unclear. Germline values: CDR1 LGHNA, CDR2 YNFKEQ. The CDR3 sequence is 16 residues long. V shed 0 bases and J shed 2 bases, with 8 bases lying between them. The CDR3 protein is CASSQDLETYNSPLHF. CDR3 DNA sequence: TGTGCCAGCAGCCAAGATCTAGAGACCTATAATTCACCCCTCCACTTT.

J is TRBJ1-5 and V is TRBV20-1; 8 bases align to TRBD1. The CDR3 contains 15 residues. The trim removed 6 bases at V and 0 bases at J, leaving 7 bases unmatched. Per the germline V gene, CDR1 is DFQATT and CDR2 is SNEGSKA (reference sequence). The CDR3 here is CSAPKTGDSNQPQHF. CDR3 nucleotide sequence: TGCAGTGCACCTAAGACAGGGGATAGCAATCAGCCCCAGCATTTT.

Regarding this clonotype: Here the CDR3 omits its conserved ending phenylalanine or tryptophan, so a read error is the likely source. The chain couples TRBV29-1 to TRBJ1-2; TRBD1 agrees at 8 bases. The CDR3 consists of 13 residues. The germline V gene encodes CDR1 SQVTM and CDR2 ANQGSEA. V trimming: 3 bases; J trimming: 8 bases; junction bases outside the gene matches: 8. The CDR3: CSVEEDRERGYTL. The CDR3 nucleotides read TGCAGCGTTGAGGAGGACAGGGAGAGAGGCTACACCCTC.

This chain joins TRBV6-1 and TRBJ2-1; 7 bases line up with TRBD2. CDR1 is MNHNS, CDR2 SASEGT, per germline. The ends lost 0 bases at V and 8 bases at J; junction bases unmatched: 4. CDR3 length equals 14 residues. The CDR3 loop reads CASSEAGGFDEQFF. The CDR3 DNA reads TGTGCCAGCAGTGAAGCGGGGGGGTTTGATGAGCAGTTCTTC.

Comment on this clonotype: The junction departs from the called germline gene at one end, perhaps through a read error. The chain couples TRBV10-1 to TRBJ2-7; possibly TRBD1 or TRBD2 for D (5 bases each). The germline V gene has CDR1 WNHNN and CDR2 SYGVQD (reference sequence). The CDR3 is 13 residues long. The CDR3 sequence: CASSYGAAYEQYF. CDR3 DNA sequence: TGTGCCAGCAGTTACGGGGCAGCCTACGAGCAGTACTTC.

J is TRBJ2-1 and V is TRBV7-8, with TRBD1 matching 7 bases. Germline V gene data show CDR1 as SGHVS and CDR2 as FQNEAQ. CDR3 length: 13 residues. The V segment lost 8 bases and the J segment 7 bases; nucleotides outside the gene matches: 8. CDR3 sequence reads: CASAQGSWNEQFF. As DNA, the CDR3 is TGTGCCAGCGCACAGGGGTCTTGGAATGAGCAGTTCTTC.

V and J are TRBV7-9 and TRBJ2-1, with 10 bases that match TRBD2. Germline V CDR1 and CDR2: SEHNR, FQNEAQ (reference sequence). After removal of 7 bases from V and 0 bases from J, the junction contained 9 bases not matched to a gene. The CDR3 consists of 17 residues. CDR3 sequence (DNA): TGTGCCAGCACCCCTAGACTAGCGGGTGTCTCCTACAATGAGCAGTTCTTC. Residues: CASTPRLAGVSYNEQFF.

Written as DNA, the CDR3 is TGCAGTGCCTTGGGGGGCAATCAGCCCCAGCATTTT. It encodes CSALGGNQPQHF. This rearrangement joins TRBV20-1 to TRBJ1-5, with D possibly matching TRBD1 (5 bases). The CDR3 is 12 amino acids. From germline, CDR1 is DFQATT and CDR2 SNEGSKA (reference sequence). The V gene lost 6 bases and the J gene lost 2 bases, with 8 bases spanning the gap.

This clonotype was seen ten or more times. The rearrangement uses TRBV5-4 and TRBJ1-1, with D maybe TRBD1 (6 bases). V was pared by 9 bases and J by 2 bases, with 11 bases between. Germline V CDR1 and CDR2: SGHNT, YYREEE (reference sequence). The CDR3 sequence is 12 residues long. This CDR3 is CATQGHNTEAFF. The CDR3 DNA sequence: TGTGCCACCCAGGGGCACAACACTGAAGCTTTCTTT.

The V gene is TRBV10-1, the J gene TRBJ2-1; TRBD2 agrees at 10 bases. Losses at the gene ends were 4 bases for V and 2 bases for J; bases not matched to a gene: 5. The CDR3 is 16 residues long. Germline values: CDR1 WNHNN, CDR2 SYGVQD (reference sequence). The CDR3 bases are TGCGCCAGCAGTGGGACTAGCGGAAGACCCTACAATGAGCAGTTCTTC. Translation gives CASSGTSGRPYNEQFF.

The V call is TRBV11-2, the J call TRBJ2-1; 8 bases map to TRBD1. V shed 6 bases and J 0 bases; nucleotides not matched to a gene: 1. The CDR3 consists of 14 residues. Germline lookup yields CDR1 SGHAT and CDR2 FQNNGV. The CDR3 region is CASRTGASYNEQFF. DNA of the CDR3: TGTGCCAGCAGGACAGGGGCCTCCTACAATGAGCAGTTCTTC.

This clonotype showed up just a few times. The J gene is TRBJ2-5, the V gene TRBV24-1; 8 positions match TRBD2. Trimming took 6 bases from V and 1 from J; bases not matched to a gene: 3. Germline V CDR1 and CDR2: KGHDR, SFDVKD. The CDR3 has 14 residues. CDR3 protein: CATSRSGSQETQYF. As DNA, the CDR3 is TGTGCCACCAGTCGAAGCGGGAGCCAAGAGACCCAGTACTTC.

The gene calls are TRBV10-3 and TRBJ2-1; 7 positions agree with TRBD2. The germline gives CDR1 ENHRY, CDR2 SYGVKD. V lost 10 bases, J lost 4 bases, and 13 bases stayed unmatched. The CDR3 length is 15 residues. The CDR3 sequence: CATHDGGGEYNEQFF. The CDR3 nucleotides read TGTGCCACCCATGACGGTGGGGGGGAATACAATGAGCAGTTCTTC.

This clonotype was seen a few times. The gene calls are TRBV7-2 and TRBJ1-6; a weak D match, TRBD1 (6 bases). The germline V gene encodes CDR1 SGHTA and CDR2 FQGNSA. Trimming removed 2 bases from V and 10 bases from J, with 18 bases in between. This CDR3 spans 16 amino acids. For the CDR3, the DNA is TGTGCCAGCAGCTTAAGGGACACGGTGGGGAGATCACCCCTCCACTTT. As protein: CASSLRDTVGRSPLHF.

Comments on this clonotype: The conserved closing phenylalanine or tryptophan is absent in this CDR3, likely reflecting a read error. The DNA is omitted, as the CDR3 cannot be located on it reliably, and the CDR3 follows TCRdb's listing. CDR3 sequence: CASSSWTS. This rearrangement joins TRBV11-2 to TRBJ2-6. In germline, CDR1 is SGHAT, CDR2 FQNNGV. Counting both end residues, the CDR3 totals 8 amino acids.

The chain joins TRBV11-1 to TRBJ2-5; D gene unclear. Germline CDR1 and CDR2: SGHAT and FQDESV (reference sequence). CDR3 length: 13 residues. Trimming took 5 bases from V and 2 from J, leaving 9 bases between them. The CDR3 DNA is TGTGCCAGCAGCCCCCTGGAGCAAGAGACCCAGTACTTC. Translating it yields CASSPLEQETQYF. Using reference TRBV11-1 and TRBJ2-5 for the parts outside the CDR3, the full variable domain is EAEVAQSPRYKITEKSQAVAFWCDPISGHATLYWYRQILGQGPELLVQFQDESVVDDSQLPKDRFSAERLKGVDSTLKIQPAELGDSAMYLCASSPLEQETQYFGPGTRLLVL.

This chain links TRBV2 with TRBJ2-5; 7 nucleotides match TRBD1. The length of the CDR3 is 13 residues. Per the germline V gene, CDR1 is SNHLY and CDR2 is FYNNEI. The V segment lost 8 bases and the J segment 7 bases; nucleotides outside the gene matches: 10. CDR3 nucleotides: TGTGCCAGCCTAAAGACAGGGATTGGGACCCAGTACTTC. Residues: CASLKTGIGTQYF.

CDR3 in amino acids: CASSELGELFF. The CDR3 region has the DNA TGCGCCAGCAGCGAACTCGGGGAGCTGTTTTTT. This chain joins TRBV10-2 and TRBJ2-2, with D unresolved. From germline, CDR1 is WSHSY and CDR2 SAAADI. The CDR3 consists of 11 residues. Trimming stripped 6 bases from V and 7 bases from J, with 6 bases between.

The chain recombines TRBV10-3 with TRBJ2-3; D gene ambiguous. Between the trimmed V and J ends, which lost 6 bases and 0 bases, there was a span of 7 bases. Germline V CDR1 and CDR2: ENHRY, SYGVKD. CDR3 length: 13 residues. The CDR3 region has the DNA TGTGCCATCAGACTGGACAGCACAGATACGCAGTATTTT. This sequence encodes CAIRLDSTDTQYF.

The chain combines TRBV11-2 with TRBJ2-4, with D perhaps assigned TRBD1 or TRBD2 (5 bases each). The CDR3 is made up of 16 amino acids. Trimming took 0 bases from V and 5 from J, leaving 14 bases between them. Germline V CDR1 and CDR2: SGHAT, FQNNGV. DNA for the CDR3: TGTGCCAGCAGCTTAGATCGTGTAACGGGGCAAAACATTCAGTACTTC. Translation gives CASSLDRVTGQNIQYF.

A remark on this clonotype: This may arise from a read error, as a much more abundant clone is one base away. The rearrangement uses TRBV5-8 and TRBJ2-7; 9 bases line up with TRBD1. CDR1 is SGHTS, CDR2 YDEGEE, per germline. The CDR3 extends over 15 amino acids. CDR3 in amino acids: CASSLSQTGGAEQDF. CDR3 nucleotides: TGTGCCAGCAGTCTTTCACAGACAGGGGGAGCCGAGCAGGACTTC.

Many counts were recorded for this clonotype. The CDR3: CASSDSVESTDTQYF. In nucleotides, the CDR3 is TGTGCCAGCAGTGACTCGGTGGAAAGCACAGATACGCAGTATTTT. The J gene is TRBJ2-3, the V gene TRBV6-4; D gene ambiguous. The germline gives CDR1 MRHNA, CDR2 SNTAGT. Trimming stripped 0 bases from V and 0 bases from J, with 7 bases between. The CDR3 spans 15 residues.

This clonotype was observed a few times. V usage is TRBV20-1 and J usage is TRBJ2-2; D is unclear. Germline V gene data show CDR1 as DFQATT and CDR2 as SNEGSKA (reference sequence). Deletions cut 3 bases from V and 5 bases from J, with 10 bases between. CDR3 length: 13 amino acids. The CDR3 region is CSARDLRTGELFF. In nucleotides, the CDR3 is TGCAGTGCTAGGGACCTAAGAACCGGGGAGCTGTTTTTT.

This clonotype was seen many times. The chain recombines TRBV6-1 with TRBJ1-1; D unclear. Between the trimmed V and J ends, which lost 6 bases and 5 bases, there was a span of 16 bases. The CDR3 has 14 residues. Looked up from germline, CDR1 is MNHNS and CDR2 is SASEGT. In DNA, the CDR3 is TGTGCCAGCAGCCTAGATCCCTTAGGTACTGAAGCTTTCTTT. As protein: CASSLDPLGTEAFF.

The chain recombines TRBV5-1 with TRBJ2-7; TRBD2 is a possible D gene (6 bases). This CDR3 region has 13 residues. Germline CDR1 SGHRS, CDR2 YFSETQ. V shed 0 bases and J shed 5 bases, with 9 bases lying between them. CDR3 nucleotides: TGCGCCAGCAGCTTGGGACTAGGAAACGAGCAGTACTTC. The encoded protein is CASSLGLGNEQYF.

The chain carries TRBV7-2 and TRBJ2-5; D is perhaps TRBD1 (5 bases). The CDR3 loop spans 15 amino acids. Per germline, CDR1 SGHTA and CDR2 FQGNSA. Trimming cost V 1 base and J 2 bases, with 11 bases left between them. The DNA of the CDR3 is TGTGCCAGCAGCTTAGGGGGCCGGCTTCAAGAGACCCAGTACTTC. This codes for CASSLGGRLQETQYF.